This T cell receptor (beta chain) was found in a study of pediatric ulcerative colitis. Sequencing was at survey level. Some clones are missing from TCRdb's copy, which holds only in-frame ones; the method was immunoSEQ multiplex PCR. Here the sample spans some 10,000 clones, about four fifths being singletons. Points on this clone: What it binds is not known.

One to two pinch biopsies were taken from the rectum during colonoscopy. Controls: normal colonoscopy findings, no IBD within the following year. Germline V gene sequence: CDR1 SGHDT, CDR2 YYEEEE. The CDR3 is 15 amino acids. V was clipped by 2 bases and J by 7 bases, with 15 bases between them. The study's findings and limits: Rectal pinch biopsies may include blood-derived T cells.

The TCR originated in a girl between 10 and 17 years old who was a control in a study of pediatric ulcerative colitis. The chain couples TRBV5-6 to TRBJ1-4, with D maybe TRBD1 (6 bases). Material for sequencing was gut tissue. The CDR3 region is CASSFWGGLGEKLFF. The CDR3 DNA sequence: TGTGCCAGCAGCTTTTGGGGGGGGCTGGGTGAAAAACTGTTTTTT.